This T cell receptor beta chain was identified in a study of vaccination and CD4 T cells after COVID-19. Notes on this clonotype: No antigen is known for it.

Trimming took off 6 bases at V and 0 bases at J, with 5 bases between the two ends. The CDR3 has 12 amino acids. CDR1 is SGHTA, CDR2 FQGTGA, per germline. An Oncomine TCR Beta short-read assay was used to sequence the DNA from cultured CD4+ T cells. Each CDR3 protein gets one entry after TCRdb re-called the PCR reads with MiXCR. The table includes under 20,000 distinct CDR3 sequences, about 44% detected once. Treatment reported: approximately 10-day PBMC culture with coronavirus spike peptide pools or control peptides (ViraFEST assay). Specimen: CD4+ T cells from blood, cultured in vitro. The source of this sequence is a human donor who had recovered from COVID-19. The chain couples TRBV7-3 to TRBJ2-5; D remains ambiguous. The CDR3 region is CASSSDQETQYF. The DNA of the CDR3 is TGTGCCAGCAGTTCGGACCAAGAGACCCAGTACTTC. Full variable domain (remainder filled in from reference TRBV7-3 and TRBJ2-5): GAGVSQTPSNKVTEKGKYVELRCDPISGHTALYWYRQSLGQGPEFLIYFQGTGAADDSGLPNDRFFAVRPEGSVSTLKIQRTERGDSAVYLCASSSDQETQYFGPGTRLLVL.